This TCR beta chain appears in the sequencing data of a study of blood T cell repertoires in COVID-19. Study-wide context: T cells, B-cell-depleted T cells, or PBMCs supplied cDNA or gDNA.

Between the trimmed V and J ends, which lost 1 base and 7 bases, there was a span of 11 bases. Germline CDR1 and CDR2: MGHDK and SYGVNS. CDR3 length: 14 residues. Authors' methods: Reference gene primers were amplified, and this amplification served to estimate nucleated cell counts. The assay was immunoSEQ multiplex PCR, and TCRdb's table has in-frame clones only and misses some. V, J and clone size derive from that table, while D and trimming were established from the DNA sequence. The table shows 150,000 or so clones, with about 85% occurring only once. Enrollees, about 18 to 89 years old, lived in approximately 24 US areas. Participant-reported clinical history was the basis for cohort assignment.

The rearrangement uses TRBV25-1 and TRBJ2-1, with D perhaps TRBD2 (6 bases). Sequences were obtained from PBMCs or T cells enriched from blood (not recorded which). This TCR derives from a woman aged 40 to 49 with acute COVID-19. CDR3 sequence: CASSELGGRNEQFF. The CDR3 DNA is TGTGCCAGCAGTGAATTGGGGGGACGAAATGAGCAGTTCTTC.